This T cell receptor beta chain was found in a study of shared clonotypes between healthy human individuals (dated by TCRdb to about 2020). Regarding the complete study: The cohort included three men and a couple of women between 18 and 49 years of age. Blood TCR repertoires of four to six healthy adults were deeply sequenced to estimate repertoire size and the extent of clonotype sharing between individuals. Libraries were prepared and TCR repertoires were sequenced by different laboratories using diverse techniques, in order to increase sequencing depth and limit assay-specific biases. Leukapheresis yielded between about 0.85 and 9.5 billion PBMCs per donor.

Healthy HIV-negative adults with no recently reported acute infections or vaccinations were included as donors. Every donor was a Caucasian adult living in Nashville, Tennessee, USA. For unsorted samples, 90 million or so PBMCs were counted and genomic DNA was extracted with the QIAamp DNA Blood Mini kit. Blood was collected by leukapheresis, and PBMCs were isolated by Ficoll-Histopaque density gradient centrifugation and then cryopreserved in liquid nitrogen vapor phase. For this clone: The antigen it binds to is not known. Within one base of it there is no much larger clone, and no base qualities were kept.

V loses 7 bases of germline sequence and J loses 4 bases, and the interval between the two ends is 11 bases. Counted from cysteine to phenylalanine, this CDR3 has 12 amino acids. The sequence is cut down to CDR3 DNA, 36 bases in frame from base 1. The CDR1 and CDR2 encoded by the germline V gene are SGHRS and YFSETQ. Results the study describes overall, beyond this receptor: Because the study included a small number of donors, the genetic and exposure-history diversity represented was limited. Sampling was limited to blood, and TCR repertoires in tissue likely differ from TCR repertoires in blood. Pairwise subsampling indicated that sequencing depth was expected to affect the degree of clonotype sharing among donors.

Using the deep immunoSEQ assay, TCR CDR3 regions were amplified from genomic DNA by multiplex PCR. For each cell subset, the extracted genomic DNA was distributed evenly across all wells of several immunoSEQ 96-well plates, and each plate served as one replicate. For unsorted PBMC, approximately 0.3 ug of genomic DNA, equivalent to approximately 30,000 T cell genomes, went into each replicate PCR. Ten immunoSEQ deep assay plates were used to sequence the unsorted PBMC genomic DNA. The purified libraries were quantified using a Qubit 3.0 fluorometer, sized with a Bioanalyzer 2100, and then quantified again using the KAPA Library Quantification kit. A separate single-read 150-cycle Illumina NextSeq 550 flow cell was used to sequence each immunoSEQ 96-well plate. As for the original processing: Because the immunoSEQ output held only junctional sequences and lacked quality scores, the filtering could not match the filtering applied to full-length reads. To assign V/J genes and CDR3, sequences were annotated against IMGT germline references using PyIR, a Python wrapper for IgBLAST v1.9. Reads were removed for weak V/J assignments (E-value above 1e-6), missing CDR3, stop codons, out-of-frame junctions, or ambiguous translated residues. V3J clonotypes were defined by identical inferred V gene, J gene, and CDR3 amino acid sequence. Percentage overlap between repertoires was calculated by dividing the number of shared unique clonotypes by the size of the smaller repertoire. Repertoire richness was assessed with RTK rarefaction, the Chao1 estimator, and Recon v2.1 estimates of unobserved clonotypes. The table was pulled from immuneACCESS by TCRdb, which kept in-frame rearrangements only. Such tables lose some clones; where checked, under half of the loss comes from unresolved V genes, and the rest has no known cause. The DNA gave D and trimming, while V, J and clone size come from that table. The sample data list 530,000 or so clones, and 75% to 80% of these were observed just once. Around an eighth of the sample is held by the ten biggest clonotypes.

Sequenced sample: PBMCs. This clonotype was obtained from a woman in her thirties or forties in good health. Some clones in this sample may be carry-over from other donors' samples. Rearrangement joined TRBV5-1 to TRBJ1-2; the D gene cannot be resolved reliably. Here the CDR3 is given as CASVRKTYGYTF. The DNA sequence is given as TGCGCCAGCGTTCGAAAGACCTATGGCTACACCTTC. Joined to the reference TRBV5-1 and TRBJ1-2 proteins, this CDR3 gives the full variable domain: KAGVTQTPRYLIKTRGQQVTLSCSPISGHRSVSWYQQTPGQGLQFLFEYFSETQRNKGNFPGRFSGRQFSNSRSEMNVSTLELGDSALYLCASVRKTYGYTFGSGTRLTVV.